One and the same sample provided the 5 T cell receptor beta chains below, sequenced in a study of shared clonotypes between healthy human individuals. Profiling relied on immunoSEQ multiplex PCR, and the TCRdb table lists in-frame clones only, not all of them. Of approximately 1.5 million clones listed, 95% to 99% are singletons. What was sequenced was naive CD4+ T cells sorted from blood. As to subset: CD45RA+ positively selected. These receptors were taken from a man under 40 in good health.

The chain links TRBV7-8 to TRBJ2-3; D unresolved. V was shortened by 4 bases and J by 7 bases, with 6 bases between the two germline ends. The CDR3 sequence is 11 residues long. Germline V gene data show CDR1 as SGHVS and CDR2 as FQNEAQ. The CDR3 reads CASSSKNTQYF. DNA for the CDR3: TGTGCCAGCAGCTCCAAGAATACGCAGTATTTT.

This chain joins TRBV5-4 and TRBJ2-3, with D possibly being TRBD2 (5 bases). Trimming shortened V by 0 bases and J by 0 bases, and 11 bases separated the two germline ends. This CDR3 region has 16 residues. Germline V gives CDR1 SGHNT, CDR2 YYREEE (reference sequence). The CDR3 coding sequence is TGTGCCAGCAGCTTGGTCCGGGCTAGCAGCACAGATACGCAGTATTTT. This codes for CASSLVRASSTDTQYF.

This chain connects TRBV7-9 to TRBJ1-3, with D hard to call. Germline loops: CDR1 SEHNR, CDR2 FQNEAQ (reference sequence). V lost 1 base to trimming and J lost 2 bases, with 6 bases between them. The CDR3 has 14 amino acids. The CDR3 sequence: CASSLGQPGNTIYF. The CDR3 region has the DNA TGTGCCAGCAGCTTAGGGCAGCCTGGAAACACCATATATTTT.

Regarding this clone: The junction departs from the called germline gene at one end, perhaps through a read error. This sequence joins TRBV7-7 and TRBJ2-3; D is uncertain. Germline CDR1 SSHAT, CDR2 FNYEAQ (reference sequence). The CDR3 is 11 amino acids. As DNA, the CDR3 is TGTGCTAGCAGCTCCGGTCAAACGCAGTATTTT. This codes for CASSSGQTQYF.

V is TRBV6-1 and J is TRBJ2-7, with D perhaps given as TRBD1 or TRBD2 (5 bases each). V was clipped by 8 bases and J by 2 bases, with 19 bases between them. CDR1 and CDR2 (germline): MNHNS, SASEGT. The CDR3 runs to 15 residues. CDR3: CASHKDQGRTYEQYF. The CDR3 DNA reads TGTGCCAGCCATAAGGATCAGGGACGCACCTACGAGCAGTACTTC.